A selection of T cell receptor beta chains follows, all from one sample in a study of CD8 T cells in ankylosing spondylitis. TCRdb re-analysed the 5' RACE reads in MiXCR, keeping a single row per CDR3 protein. The sample gives about 220,000 distinct CDR3 sequences, around 17% of which show up once; about 42% is in the top ten. Material: blood, either unsorted or a sorted T cell fraction (not recorded which). Receptors were obtained from a male donor with ankylosing spondylitis. CDR3s include the opening cysteine and the closing phenylalanine or tryptophan. Fields, in order: J gene, V gene, D gene, clone size, CDR3 length, CDR3 DNA, CDR3 protein. The D gene is left open where the match is weak. Expanded clones get a size class; other rows say once, few or many, or leave the size out.

>TRBJ2-3|TRBV12-3/TRBV12-4|.|few|14
TGTGCCAGCAGTTTAAGAGGGATGGAAGATACGCAGTATTTT
CASSLRGMEDTQYF
>TRBJ2-7|TRBV12-3/TRBV12-4|.|many|13
TGTGCCAGCAGTTTAGCCCTCTCCTACGAGCAGTACTTC
CASSLALSYEQYF
>TRBJ2-7|TRBV12-3/TRBV12-4|.|few|14
TGTGCCAGCAGTTTAGGTGTCAGGGGTTACGAGCAGTACTTC
CASSLGVRGYEQYF
>TRBJ1-1|TRBV7-9|.|.|13
TGTGCCAGCAGCTCTGGGGGCTCCACTGAAGCTTTCTTT
CASSSGGSTEAFF
>TRBJ2-7|TRBV6-6|.|few|12
TGTGCCAGCAGTGGCGACGCCTACGAGCAGTACTTC
CASSGDAYEQYF
>TRBJ1-4|TRBV9|.|.|15
TGTGCCAGCAGCGTCTACGGGGGGCGGTATGAAAAACTGTTTTTT
CASSVYGGRYEKLFF
>TRBJ2-3|TRBV28|TRBD2|.|18
TGTGCCAGCAGTTTGCCCCCCCTCCTAGCGGCTAGCACAGATACGCAGTATTTT
CASSLPPLLAASTDTQYF
>TRBJ1-2|TRBV20-1|TRBD1|few|15
TGCAGTGCTAGGCCGGGGACAGGGGGTCCCTATGGCTACACCTTC
CSARPGTGGPYGYTF
>TRBJ2-7|TRBV4-2|.|many|16
TGTGCCAGCAGCCAAGAGAGTGGAGACAGCGTCTACGAGCAGTACTTC
CASSQESGDSVYEQYF
>TRBJ2-5|TRBV11-2|.|.|20
TGTGCCAGCAGCCTAGAGGGCCTATTTGAGATTCTCTTTTCTAGAGAGACCCAGTACTTC
CASSLEGLFEILFSRETQYF
>TRBJ2-7|TRBV9|TRBD1|.|14
TGTGCCAGCAGCGCGACAGGGGGCTTCTACGAGCAGTACTTC
CASSATGGFYEQYF
>TRBJ2-2|TRBV20-1|.|many|14
TGCAGTGCTAGAGGGAGGGACATCACCGGGGAGCTGTTTTTT
CSARGRDITGELFF
>TRBJ2-7|TRBV6-2/TRBV6-3|TRBD1|.|12
TGTGCCACCAAGGGACAGGGGATCGAGCAGTACTTC
CATKGQGIEQYF
>TRBJ1-6|TRBV18|TRBD1|once|16
TGTGCCAGCTCACCAGCGGACAGGAGCTATAATTCACCCCTCCACTTT
CASSPADRSYNSPLHF
>TRBJ2-1|TRBV4-2|.|few|15
TGTGCCAGCAGCCAAGAGTTGTGGGGTACGAATGAGCAGTTCTTC
CASSQELWGTNEQFF
>TRBJ2-7|TRBV25-1|TRBD2|few|13
TGTGCCACCACGGGGGGGCGGGGCTACGAGCAGTACTTC
CATTGGRGYEQYF
>TRBJ2-7|TRBV7-8|.|few|16
TGTGCCAGCAGCTTAGTCTCCCCCGGGGCACCCCTCGAGCAGTACTTC
CASSLVSPGAPLEQYF
>TRBJ1-5|TRBV21-1|.|few|15
TGTGCCAGCAGCATCCGGACAGGAGAGAATCAGCCCCAGCATTTT
CASSIRTGENQPQHF
>TRBJ2-1|TRBV28|.|many|14
TGTGCCAGCAAAGGTAGCGCAGGGTACAATGAGCAGTTCTTC
CASKGSAGYNEQFF
>TRBJ2-2|TRBV28|TRBD2|many|18
TGTGCCAGCAGTTTTTTTTTGAGACTAGCGGAAGACACCGGGGAGCTGTTTTTT
CASSFFLRLAEDTGELFF
>TRBJ2-3|TRBV3-1|TRBD2|few|17
TGTGCCAGCAGCCAGGATAGCGGGGGGGGAACCACAGATACGCAGTATTTT
CASSQDSGGGTTDTQYF
>TRBJ2-1|TRBV5-5|.|few|15
TGTGCCAGCAGCTCGTTTGGGAGCCCCTACAATGAGCAGTTCTTC
CASSSFGSPYNEQFF